This TCR beta chain was retrieved from a study of blood T cell repertoires in COVID-19. Study-wide background: T cells, B-cell-depleted T cells, or PBMCs supplied cDNA or gDNA.

Germline lookup yields CDR1 MGHDK and CDR2 SYGVNS. The CDR3 consists of 12 residues. The V end lost 4 bases, the J end lost 5 bases, and 8 bases lay between the germline ends. Per the authors' pipeline: Nucleated cell number was recorded as an estimate derived from reference gene primer amplification. Sequencing used immunoSEQ multiplex PCR; TCRdb keeps in-frame clones, though not all of them. The DNA gave D and trimming, while V, J and clone size come from that table. The sample has about 98,000 clones; almost 80% are singletons. This receptor was taken from a man in his sixties with active or convalescent COVID-19. The specimen sequenced was peripheral blood. The J gene is TRBJ1-2, the V gene TRBV25-1; weak D call: TRBD1 (5 bases). This CDR3 reads CASSGGLYGYTF. In nucleotides, the CDR3 is TGTGCCAGCAGTGGGGGCTTGTATGGCTACACCTTC.